One and the same sample provided the 30 T cell receptor beta chains below, sequenced in a study of beta chain features in type 1 diabetes. Expressed TCRB transcripts were sequenced, since all the RNA that had been isolated was reverse transcribed. TCRdb's table, derived via immunoSEQ multiplex PCR, lists solely in-frame clones and lacks some. The sample holds 250,000 to 350,000 clones, 14% seen once. Sequencing input: central memory CD4+ T cells from blood. These receptors came from a man younger than 40 in good health.

The chain joins TRBV5-1 to TRBJ2-1, with unresolved D. The V and J ends lost 1 base and 9 bases respectively, with 8 bases between them. The CDR3 consists of 12 residues. The germline gives CDR1 SGHRS, CDR2 YFSETQ. The CDR3 loop is CASSLISSEQFF. CDR3 coding DNA: TGCGCCAGCAGCTTGATCTCTTCTGAGCAGTTCTTC.

This chain connects TRBV7-9 to TRBJ2-7, with D unresolved. V was trimmed by 7 bases and J by 2 bases, leaving 9 bases between them. Germline V lookup: CDR1 SEHNR, CDR2 FQNEAQ (reference sequence). CDR3 length: 12 residues. The CDR3 protein is CASTCLAYEQYV. The CDR3 DNA follows: TGTGCCAGCACCTGTTTGGCCTACGAGCAGTACGTC.

The V gene is TRBV7-2, the J gene TRBJ2-5; possibly TRBD1 for D (6 bases). The J call may not be correct, given that the DNA end is closer to TRBJ2-7. Per the germline V gene, CDR1 is SGHTA and CDR2 is FQGNSA. This CDR3 is 13 amino acids long. The CDR3 bases are TGTGCCAGCAGCTCGGACAGAACCTACGAGCAGTACTTC. This sequence encodes CASSSDRTYEQYF.

This chain uses TRBV30 with TRBJ1-5, with 7 positions matching TRBD1. After removal of 1 base from V and 5 bases from J, the junction contained 5 bases not matched to a gene. CDR1 GTSNPN and CDR2 SVGIG come from the germline V gene (reference sequence). This CDR3 comprises 14 residues. Here the CDR3 DNA reads TGTGCCTGGAGTGGGGACAGTCCCTATCAGCCCCAGCATTTT. The encoded protein is CAWSGDSPYQPQHF.

The gene calls are TRBV6-5 and TRBJ1-3; 8 bases match TRBD1. V shed 5 bases and J 4 bases; nucleotides not matched to a gene: 7. In germline, CDR1 is MNHEY, CDR2 SVGAGI. CDR3 length: 15 residues. CDR3 sequence reads: CASSKGQGIGNTIYF. CDR3 sequence (DNA): TGTGCCAGCAGTAAAGGACAGGGCATCGGAAACACCATATATTTT.

This clone was counted between two and nine times. The chain has TRBV9 and TRBJ1-2, with D perhaps TRBD1 (5 bases). Trimming pared 0 bases from V and 0 bases from J, leaving 9 bases between. Germline V gene data show CDR1 as SGDLS and CDR2 as YYNGEE. This CDR3 is 15 amino acids long. CDR3 coding DNA: TGTGCCAGCAGCGTAGGTACGACAGCTAACTATGGCTACACCTTC. Amino acid sequence: CASSVGTTANYGYTF.

The rearrangement uses TRBV7-2 and TRBJ2-1, with 7 bases that match TRBD1. The CDR3 length is 17 residues. V lost 2 bases and J lost 6; bases outside the gene matches: 13. The germline CDR1 and CDR2 sequences are SGHTA and FQGNSA. CDR3 in amino acids: CASSLIWLTGSFNEQFF. As DNA, the CDR3 is TGTGCCAGCAGCTTAATTTGGTTGACAGGGTCTTTCAATGAGCAGTTCTTC. Drawing the rest from reference TRBV7-2 and TRBJ2-1, the complete variable domain is GAGVSQSPSNKVTEKGKDVELRCDPISGHTALYWYRQSLGQGLEFLIYFQGNSAPDKSGLPSDRFSAERTGGSVSTLTIQRTQQEDSAVYLCASSLIWLTGSFNEQFFGPGTRLTVL.

The chain combines TRBV6-1 with TRBJ1-1; D is uncertain. Germline V gene sequence: CDR1 MNHNS, CDR2 SASEGT. The CDR3 covers 12 residues. V gave up 3 bases and J gave up 5 bases, with 7 bases separating them. CDR3 sequence reads: CASSDPSTEAFF. CDR3 bases: TGTGCCAGCAGTGACCCGAGTACTGAAGCTTTCTTT.

There are many counts of this clone. The chain carries TRBV7-8 and TRBJ2-7; 7 bases line up with TRBD2. The V gene end was trimmed by 3 bases and the J gene end by 1 base; junction bases not matched to a gene: 3. The CDR3 extends over 14 amino acids. Germline V gives CDR1 SGHVS, CDR2 FQNEAQ. CDR3 DNA: TGTGCCAGCAGCTTTAGCGGGCCATCCTACGAGCAGTACGTC. It yields the protein CASSFSGPSYEQYV.

The rearrangement uses TRBV7-9 and TRBJ1-5; no reliable D call. This CDR3 has 14 residues. CDR1 is SEHNR, CDR2 FQNEAQ, per germline (reference sequence). Trimming cost V 1 base and J 6 bases, with 10 bases left between them. The CDR3 here is CASSLGGKGQPQHF. CDR3 in DNA: TGTGCCAGCAGCTTAGGGGGTAAGGGTCAGCCCCAGCATTTT.

The rearrangement links TRBV5-1 to TRBJ1-1; 7 bases align to TRBD1. Trimming at V came to 6 bases and at J to 5 bases, leaving 10 bases not matched to a gene. In germline, CDR1 is SGHRS, CDR2 YFSETQ. The CDR3 extends over 14 amino acids. The CDR3 DNA reads as TGCGCCAGCAACATTGGACAGGATACAACTGAAGCTTTCTTT. This encodes CASNIGQDTTEAFF.

The chain recombines TRBV7-8 with TRBJ1-3; 7 bases match TRBD1. The CDR3 totals 16 residues. Germline V gene sequence: CDR1 SGHVS, CDR2 FQNEAQ. Trimming cost V 5 bases and J 2 bases; bases outside gene matches: 9. This CDR3 is CASSRDTGAPGNTIYF. The DNA for the CDR3 is TGTGCCAGCAGCCGAGATACAGGGGCTCCTGGAAACACCATATATTTT.

This clone was counted between two and nine times. V and J are TRBV29-1 and TRBJ2-1, with a possible D match to TRBD2 (5 bases). The length of the CDR3 is 16 residues. The germline CDR1 and CDR2 sequences are SQVTM and ANQGSEA. V gave up 4 bases and J gave up 0 bases, with 16 bases separating them. CDR3 loop: CSVAGNSGRSYNEQFF. CDR3 sequence (DNA): TGCAGCGTTGCCGGGAATAGTGGGCGCTCCTACAATGAGCAGTTCTTC.

This clone was seen more than once but under ten times. V usage is TRBV19 and J usage is TRBJ2-7, with D perhaps matching TRBD2 (5 bases). V was trimmed by 10 bases and J by 3 bases, leaving 10 bases between them. This CDR3 spans 11 amino acids. Per germline, CDR1 LNHDA and CDR2 SQIVND (reference sequence). The chain's CDR3 is CAIRGGYEQYV. The CDR3 DNA sequence: TGTGCCATCAGAGGAGGCTACGAGCAGTACGTC.

The chain has TRBV6-1 and TRBJ1-1; a weak D match, TRBD1 (5 bases). Germline loops: CDR1 MNHNS, CDR2 SASEGT. This CDR3 region has 14 residues. Trimming removed 5 bases from V and 4 bases from J, with 14 bases in between. CDR3 coding DNA: TGTGCCAGCAGTTCGTCCCAAAGGGGCACTGAAGCTTTCTTT. Amino acids: CASSSSQRGTEAFF.

The chain joins TRBV19 to TRBJ1-5, with 12 nucleotides matching TRBD1. V dropped 6 bases and J dropped 5; count of bases not matched to a gene: 5. The length of the CDR3 is 15 residues. Germline V gene sequence: CDR1 LNHDA, CDR2 SQIVND (reference sequence). Written as DNA, the CDR3 is TGTGCCAGTAGGGGACAGGGGGCTGGGGATCAGCCCCAGCATTTT. Translation gives CASRGQGAGDQPQHF.

The V call is TRBV11-3, the J call TRBJ1-1; maybe TRBD1 (5 bases). CDR3 length equals 16 residues. The V and J ends lost 7 bases and 0 bases respectively, with 18 bases between them. The germline V gene has CDR1 SGHNT and CDR2 YENEEA. The DNA of the CDR3 is TGTGCCAGCACCCCGGGGACCGGGTGGATGAACACTGAAGCTTTCTTT. Its translation is CASTPGTGWMNTEAFF.

CDR3: CASRTQENYGYTF. CDR3 bases: TGTGCCAGCAGAACACAGGAGAACTATGGCTACACCTTC. The rearrangement joins TRBV6-5 to TRBJ1-2; tentatively, D is TRBD1 (5 bases). This CDR3 spans 13 amino acids. Deletions cut 6 bases from V and 2 bases from J, with 10 bases between. Germline CDR1 MNHEY, CDR2 SVGAGI.

The genes are TRBV11-1 and TRBJ2-1; 10 bases agree with TRBD2. Per germline, CDR1 SGHAT and CDR2 FQDESV (reference sequence). Germline trimming cut 2 bases from V and 8 bases from J; bases unmatched to any gene: 9. CDR3 length: 16 residues. CDR3 loop: CASSLMASGSSYEQFF. The CDR3 nucleotides are TGTGCCAGCAGCTTAATGGCTAGCGGGAGCAGCTATGAGCAGTTCTTC.

The sample holds a few counts of this clone. The chain joins TRBV5-1 to TRBJ2-1, with TRBD2 as a possible D gene (6 bases). The CDR3 length is 15 residues. The V end was cut by 4 bases, the J end by 6 bases, with 17 bases between. Germline assignment: CDR1 SGHRS and CDR2 YFSETQ. The CDR3 nucleotides read TGCGCCAGCAGCACCGCCGGGACTCCCTCCAATGAGCAGTTCTTC. As protein: CASSTAGTPSNEQFF.

A note on this clone: Being one base from a much bigger clone, this may be a read error. CDR3 DNA sequence: TGTGCCAGCAGCTTGGGACACCTGAACACTGAAGCTTTCTTT. It codes for CASSLGHLNTEAFF. The chain links TRBV5-4 to TRBJ1-1, with D uncertain. Germline CDR1 is SGHNT and CDR2 is YYREEE (reference sequence). This CDR3 has 14 residues. V was clipped by 0 bases and J by 0 bases, with 6 bases between them.

This clone has a handful of counts. The sample holds other DNA sequences that translate to the same CDR3. This chain connects TRBV5-1 to TRBJ1-5; D possibly corresponds to TRBD1 (5 bases). CDR1 and CDR2 (germline): SGHRS, YFSETQ. CDR3 length: 14 residues. V lost 1 base and J lost 4, with 9 bases in between. The CDR3, as DNA: TGCGCCAGCAGCTTGTCGGGGGGTAATCAGCCCCAGCATTTT. Translation: CASSLSGGNQPQHF.

This clone was counted ten times or more. Other nucleotide sequences from this sample produce the same CDR3. V gene TRBV7-9 combines with J gene TRBJ1-4; the D is unclear. Germline CDR1 and CDR2: SEHNR and FQNEAQ (reference sequence). The V end lost 1 base, the J end lost 8 bases, and 8 bases lay between the germline ends. The length of the CDR3 is 13 residues. CDR3 residues: CASSLGGSEKLFF. The DNA for the CDR3 is TGTGCCAGCAGCTTAGGAGGATCCGAAAAACTGTTTTTT.

In regard to this clone: The sample contains more than one DNA sequence encoding this CDR3. The V gene is TRBV6-1, the J gene TRBJ2-1, with D tentatively TRBD2 (6 bases). V was trimmed by 4 bases and J by 7 bases, leaving 8 bases between them. This CDR3 is 12 amino acids long. Per the germline V gene, CDR1 is MNHNS and CDR2 is SASEGT. The CDR3 coding sequence is TGTGCCAGCAGTGGTGGGGGGAATGAGCAGTTCTTC. This sequence encodes CASSGGGNEQFF.

A note on this clone: Other nucleotide sequences from this sample produce the same CDR3. The rearrangement links TRBV6-5 to TRBJ2-5; perhaps TRBD1 as D (6 bases). Germline CDR1 and CDR2: MNHEY and SVGAGI. Trimming removed 10 bases from V and 5 bases from J, with 17 bases in between. This CDR3 region has 13 residues. CDR3 loop: CATRWGPVETQYF. The CDR3 coding sequence is TGTGCCACCCGGTGGGGGCCCGTGGAGACCCAGTACTTC.

This clone was seen more than once but under ten times. The chain employs TRBV6-5 and TRBJ2-2, with D uncertain. With 7 bases removed from V and 8 bases from J, the gap between germline ends came to 14 bases. The CDR3 consists of 13 residues. Germline CDR1 and CDR2: MNHEY and SVGAGI. CDR3 loop: CASKTDSLGELFF. CDR3 nucleotides: TGTGCCAGCAAAACCGACTCCCTGGGGGAGCTGTTTTTT.

This clone was seen a handful of times. The chain combines TRBV5-1 with TRBJ1-5; D is ambiguous. The V gene's germline CDR1 is SGHRS and CDR2 YFSETQ. The CDR3 has 13 residues. V dropped 0 bases and J dropped 6 bases, with 7 bases sitting between them. The CDR3, as DNA: TGCGCCAGCAGCTTGGAGGGTACTCAGCCCCAGCATTTT. It is translated as CASSLEGTQPQHF.

The chain has TRBV25-1 and TRBJ1-1; D ambiguous. CDR3 size: 13 residues. Trimming took off 4 bases at V and 0 bases at J, with 6 bases between the two ends. Germline CDR1 is MGHDK and CDR2 is SYGVNS. The CDR3 DNA follows: TGTGCCAGCAGTGCTCAGGTGAACACTGAAGCTTTCTTT. This translates into CASSAQVNTEAFF.

This rearrangement joins TRBV14 to TRBJ1-2; 8 positions agree with TRBD1. CDR3 size: 14 residues. J lost 5 bases, V lost 5 bases, and 7 bases had no gene match. Looked up from germline, CDR1 is SGHDN and CDR2 is FVKESK. DNA of the CDR3: TGTGCCAGCAGCTTCGGACAGGGAAGATATGGCTACACCTTC. As protein: CASSFGQGRYGYTF.

This clone occurred a few times. The V gene is TRBV6-1, the J gene TRBJ2-5; TRBD1 matches at 8 bases. The CDR3 is made up of 13 amino acids. Germline V gene sequence: CDR1 MNHNS, CDR2 SASEGT. V lost 3 bases to trimming and J lost 9 bases; unmatched junction nucleotides: 6. The CDR3 region has the DNA TGTGCCAGCAGTGAGACAAGACAGGGGCCCCAGTACTTC. This encodes CASSETRQGPQYF.